This T cell receptor (beta chain) comes out of a study of shared clonotypes between healthy human individuals. At the level of the study: Each donor contributed plates that comprised three CD4 naive, three CD4 memory, two CD8 naive and one CD8 memory.

Notes on the study in general: A limitation of the genetic and exposure-history diversity represented arose from few donors. Naive CD4 clonotypes were shared across several donors at around 5%.

Measured with immunoSEQ multiplex PCR; TCRdb has only the in-frame clones, and not every one. The sample lists over a million clones, around 97% occurring once. The CDR3 consists of 14 residues. CDR1 and CDR2 (germline): MDHEN, SYDVKM. Worth noting for this clone: What it binds is not known. Sequence at one end of the junction differs from germline and may be a read error.

J is TRBJ2-2 and V is TRBV28; a possible D gene is TRBD2 (6 bases). The sequence came from a young man in good health. The sample taken for sequencing was naive CD4+ T cells sorted from blood. Subset in this sample: CD45RA+ positively selected. The CDR3 DNA follows: TGTGCCAGCACTTTATCGGGGGAGACCGGGGAGCTGTTTTTT. This codes for CASTLSGETGELFF.